This note documents a single T cell receptor beta chain sequence. Its recognized antigen is unknown. The method behind the library was 5' RACE. Each TCR library was prepared from around 3.5 ug of total RNA. cDNA was synthesized with SMARTScribe reverse transcriptase in eight separate reactions per sample. During cDNA synthesis, unique molecular identifiers containing a 6-nucleotide sample barcode were introduced by template switching. TCRalpha and TCRbeta cDNA was amplified by two nested PCRs of roughly 16 and 10 cycles, with bead purification after each PCR. Before amplification, the cDNA was both treated with uracil DNA-glycosylase and purified with the QIAquick PCR purification kit. The second PCR was the step at which Illumina TruSeq-compatible adapters and sample-specific barcodes were added. Library quality and concentration were assessed using TapeStation and Qubit, and about 5 ng of each library was pooled. Pooled libraries were sequenced on an Illumina HiSeq2500 single-index Rapid Run with 2 x 100 bp reads and custom sequencing primers. Processing in the source paper ran as follows. PCR and sequencing errors were corrected by UMI-based consensus assembly using MiGEC version 1.2.6. MiXCR version 2.1.1 handled V(D)J alignment, clonotype assembly and CDR3 extraction. To normalise gene usage, clonotype sharing and MAIT/NKT TCR abundance, the analysis used the top 1000, 10 000 and 20 000 clonotypes per sample. After downsampling to 27 000 UMIs, diversity was calculated as the inverse Simpson index using the vegan R package. Paired Mann-Whitney U tests were applied to discordant twin pairs, and Benjamini-Hochberg correction was used for multiple testing. The reads, reprocessed by TCRdb, yield one row per CDR3 protein sequence and no DNA. The V and J calls here are based on TCRdb, not the publication. The sample table records about 210,000 distinct CDR3 sequences. The ten largest clones add up to 6% to 9% of the sample.

The CDR3 numbers 16 residues from cysteine through phenylalanine. The record lacks a DNA sequence. In the germline V gene, CDR1 corresponds to SGDLS and CDR2 to YYNGEE. This record comes from a study of monozygotic twins with inflammatory bowel disease (dated by TCRdb to between 2018 and 2021). In the study overall: The complete study included approximately 28 monozygotic twin pairs: 19 IBD-discordant Danish pairs and nine German pairs, of which four were IBD-concordant and five were IBD-discordant. The search for disease-associated traits relied mainly on comparing, within discordant pairs, IBD patients with their genetically identical healthy co-twins. Each individual had, on average, about 151 000 unique TCRalpha sequences and 181 000 unique TCRbeta sequences available for analysis. Points the paper makes about the study in general: The results gave no support for a single strong signal or clonotype linked to IBD. Concordant and discordant twins showed no difference in repertoire similarity, possibly because of limited statistical power. IBD patients shared fewer clonotypes with other individuals than healthy twins did, most markedly in patients showing signs of disease activity. Measured by the inverse Simpson index, TCRbeta repertoire diversity was lower in IBD patients than in their healthy co-twins. The analysis was unable to tell apart different T cell subtypes. Background noise and inter-individual variability may have been introduced into the repertoires by the differing immunosuppressive treatments among patients.

From each donor, an approximately 2.3 ml peripheral blood sample was collected into PAXgene tubes and kept at -80 degrees C. Total RNA was isolated from whole blood with the PAXgene blood miRNA kit on an automated QIAcube, without T cell sorting. Deep TCRalpha and TCRbeta repertoire profiling with unique molecular barcoding was performed on peripheral blood of monozygotic twin pairs concordant or discordant for inflammatory bowel disease. For every twin pair, smoking habits were documented, and each individual was categorised as a current, former or never smoker. This sequence originates from a human donor with ulcerative colitis or Crohn's disease, or a healthy co-twin of an affected twin (not recorded which). The receptor chain draws on TRBV9 and TRBJ2-1. The sample comprised blood. This receptor carries the CDR3 CASSVNLASSYNEQFF.